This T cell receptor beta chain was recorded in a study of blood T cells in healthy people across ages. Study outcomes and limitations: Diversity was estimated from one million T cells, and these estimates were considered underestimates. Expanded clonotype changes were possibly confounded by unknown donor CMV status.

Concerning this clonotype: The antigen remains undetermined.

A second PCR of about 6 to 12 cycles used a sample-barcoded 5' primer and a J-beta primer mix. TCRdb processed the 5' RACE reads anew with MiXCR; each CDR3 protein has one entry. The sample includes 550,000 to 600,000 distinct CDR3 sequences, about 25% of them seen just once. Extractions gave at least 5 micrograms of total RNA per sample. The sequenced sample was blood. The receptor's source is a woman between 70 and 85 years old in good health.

The CDR3 reads CASGYSANTEAFF. Written as DNA, the CDR3 is TGCGCCAGCGGTTACAGCGCGAACACTGAAGCTTTCTTT. The chain has TRBV5-1 and TRBJ1-1; D is undetermined. Germline V gene data show CDR1 as SGHRS and CDR2 as YFSETQ. The CDR3 runs 13 residues. Deletions cut 7 bases from V and 1 base from J, with 11 bases between.